Below, 20 T cell receptor beta chains from the same sample are listed, as sequenced in a study of regulatory T cells in long-lasting Graves disease. iRepertoire HTBI primers and Arm-PCR of CDR3 regions built TCR beta libraries. TCRdb itself ran the multiplex PCR reads through MiXCR, one entry per CDR3 protein. The sample yields roughly 400,000 distinct CDR3 sequences, about a fifth seen once. Time point of the sample: persistent/refractory GD, antithyroid drugs over 5 years with positive TRAb. The TCR library was made from RNA extracted from PBMCs. Source: peripheral blood mononuclear cells (PBMCs), taken when the disease was refractory, from a patient treated with antithyroid drugs. Receptors originate from a female donor with Graves disease.

This clonotype occurred many times. The rearrangement uses TRBV7-9 and TRBJ2-7; TRBD1 matches 7 bases. The CDR3 totals 16 residues. Germline CDR1 and CDR2: SEHNR and FQNEAQ (reference sequence). The trim removed 5 bases at V and 5 bases at J, leaving 15 bases unmatched. Here the CDR3 DNA reads TGTGCCAGCAGCCCACGCCGTTTAGGGGGCGACGACGAGCAGTACTTC. It encodes CASSPRRLGGDDEQYF.

About this clonotype itself: An end of the junction differs from the germline gene, which may be a read error. The J gene is TRBJ2-7, the V gene TRBV18; 11 bases are shared with TRBD1. Germline-derived CDR1 and CDR2 are KGHSH and LQKENI. This CDR3 spans 15 amino acids. CDR3 region: CASSPGTGGTYEQHF. The DNA of the CDR3 is TGTGCCAGCTCACCCGGGACAGGGGGGACCTACGAGCAGCACTTC.

This clonotype was detected ten times or more. The rearrangement joins TRBV20-1 to TRBJ2-7; D call uncertain. CDR1 DFQATT and CDR2 SNEGSKA come from the germline V gene (reference sequence). V gave up 0 bases and J gave up 3 bases, with 6 bases separating them. The CDR3 sequence is 12 residues long. The CDR3 coding sequence is TGCAGTGCTAGAGATGACCGCTACGAGCAGTACTTC. Protein sequence: CSARDDRYEQYF.

This chain uses TRBV5-4 with TRBJ1-2; a possible D gene is TRBD1 (5 bases). CDR3 length equals 13 residues. The germline gives CDR1 SGHNT, CDR2 YYREEE (reference sequence). Trimming took off 4 bases at V and 4 bases at J, with 11 bases between the two ends. The CDR3 here is CASSINGGYGYTF. CDR3 nucleotide sequence: TGTGCCAGCAGCATCAATGGGGGCTATGGCTACACCTTC.

Ten or more counts support this clonotype. This chain joins TRBV7-6 and TRBJ2-7; D might be TRBD2 (6 bases). The CDR3 has 12 amino acids. Germline lookup yields CDR1 SGHVS and CDR2 FNYEAQ. In DNA form, the CDR3 reads TGTGCAAGCGGGTTGAACTTACTCGAGCAGTACTTC. Protein product: CASGLNLLEQYF. The variable domain in full, with the rest retrieved from reference TRBV7-6 and TRBJ2-7, is GAGVSQSPRYKVTKRGQDVALRCDPISGHVSLYWYRQALGQGPEFLTYFNYEAQQDKSGLPNDRFSAERPEGSISTLTIQRTEQRDSAMYRCASGLNLLEQYFGPGTRLTVT.

CDR3 sequence: CASSYSSWEGEKLFF. DNA of the CDR3: TGTGCCAGCAGTTACTCGAGCTGGGAAGGTGAAAAACTGTTTTTT. The V call is TRBV6-5, the J call TRBJ1-4; D unresolved. The germline V gene encodes CDR1 MNHEY and CDR2 SVGAGI. The CDR3 consists of 15 residues. The ends were cut back, 0 bases at V and 7 bases at J, with 12 bases in the middle.

Remarks on this clonotype: Its ends do not fully match the called genes, so a read error is possible. The chain employs TRBV30 and TRBJ2-7; 9 nucleotides line up with TRBD1. Germline V gene sequence: CDR1 GTSNPN, CDR2 SVGIG (reference sequence). There are 12 residues in the CDR3. This CDR3 reads CAWRDRGYERYF. CDR3 bases: TGTGCCTGGAGGGACAGGGGTTACGAGCGGTACTTC.

At least ten counts were recorded for this clonotype. The chain couples TRBV6-2 or TRBV6-3 to TRBJ1-5; perhaps TRBD1 as D (5 bases). Germline assignment: CDR1 MNHEY and CDR2 SVGEGT. The CDR3 consists of 15 residues. The ends were cut back, 4 bases at V and 5 bases at J, with 15 bases in the middle. CDR3 DNA sequence: TGTGCCAGCAGTTCGGGCCGGCAGGGCGATCAGCCCCAGCATTTT. Translated: CASSSGRQGDQPQHF.

The gene calls are TRBV7-9 and TRBJ1-2; 10 bases match TRBD1. Trimming took 5 bases from V and 7 from J; bases not matched to a gene: 16. Germline CDR1 reads SEHNR; CDR2 reads FQNEAQ (reference sequence). The CDR3 has 17 residues. The CDR3 nucleotides are TGTGCCAGCAGCCAGTCGGGACAGGGGCCAATATTTGGTGGCTACACCTTC. This translates into CASSQSGQGPIFGGYTF.

The rearrangement uses TRBV5-6 and TRBJ1-1; D gene unclear. Germline V gene sequence: CDR1 SGHDT, CDR2 YYEEEE. Between the trimmed V and J ends, which lost 0 bases and 4 bases, there was a span of 10 bases. The CDR3 has 14 residues. The CDR3 nucleotides are TGTGCCAGCAGCTTGGGAAGGGTGGCCACTGAAGCTTTCTTT. This gives the protein CASSLGRVATEAFF.

The J gene is TRBJ2-2, the V gene TRBV20-1; D possibly corresponds to TRBD2 (5 bases). V lost 3 bases and J lost 5, with 13 bases in between. Germline CDR1 is DFQATT and CDR2 is SNEGSKA (reference sequence). The CDR3 sequence is 14 residues long. CDR3 sequence (DNA): TGCAGTGCTAGGCGGACTCCACCGACCGGGGAGCTGTTTTTT. Its protein product is CSARRTPPTGELFF.

The sample holds a few counts of this clonotype. The chain combines TRBV10-3 with TRBJ2-7; D is tentatively TRBD1 or TRBD2 (5 bases each). The germline V gene encodes CDR1 ENHRY and CDR2 SYGVKD. The CDR3 is 17 amino acids. Trimming removed 3 bases from V and 2 bases from J, with 20 bases in between. The CDR3 DNA sequence: TGTGCCATCAGTGATTCTATCGGGACCGGCACACCCTACGAGCAGTACTTC. Translation: CAISDSIGTGTPYEQYF.

In its sample, this clonotype was seen a few times. The J gene is TRBJ1-3, the V gene TRBV12-3 or TRBV12-4; D is unresolved. V was clipped by 6 bases and J by 2 bases, with 11 bases between them. CDR3 length: 14 amino acids. CDR3 nucleotide sequence: TGTGCCAGCAGCTACGACGACGCTGGAAACACCATATATTTT. Protein: CASSYDDAGNTIYF.

This clonotype was found many times. V usage is TRBV3-1 and J usage is TRBJ2-5, with D maybe TRBD2 (6 bases). CDR1 LGHDT and CDR2 YNNKEL come from the germline V gene (reference sequence). Trimming stripped 3 bases from V and 4 bases from J, with 12 bases between. This CDR3 has 14 amino acids. CDR3 sequence: CASSHGGLLETQYF. The CDR3 DNA is TGTGCCAGCAGCCACGGGGGACTCCTAGAGACCCAGTACTTC.

Many counts were recorded for this clonotype. This chain joins TRBV20-1 and TRBJ1-5; the D gene is possibly TRBD1 (6 bases). V was trimmed by 0 bases and J by 2 bases, leaving 14 bases between them. Germline CDR1 reads DFQATT; CDR2 reads SNEGSKA (reference sequence). The length of the CDR3 is 16 residues. The CDR3 here is CSARDPGANGNQPQHF. As DNA, the CDR3 is TGCAGTGCTAGAGACCCGGGGGCGAACGGCAATCAGCCCCAGCATTTT.

This clonotype was found a few times. This rearrangement joins TRBV7-9 to TRBJ2-7; TRBD1 might be the D (6 bases). CDR3 length: 14 residues. CDR1 and CDR2 (germline): SEHNR, FQNEAQ (reference sequence). V was clipped by 6 bases and J by 0 bases, with 12 bases between them. The CDR3 is CASSPQGFSYEQYF. The CDR3, as DNA: TGTGCCAGCAGTCCACAGGGTTTCTCCTACGAGCAGTACTTC.

The DNA for the CDR3 is TGTGCCAGCAGTCAAGACAAAGGAGCAACTGAAGCTTTCTTT. Its protein product is CASSQDKGATEAFF. This chain connects TRBV6-2 or TRBV6-3 to TRBJ1-1, with D uncertain. This CDR3 has 14 residues. The germline CDR1 and CDR2 sequences are MNHEY and SVGEGT. Deletions cut 5 bases from V and 5 bases from J, with 15 bases between.

This clonotype was recorded many times. The gene calls are TRBV28 and TRBJ2-7, with D possibly matching TRBD2 (6 bases). Germline CDR1 and CDR2: MDHEN and SYDVKM. V gave up 5 bases and J gave up 6 bases, with 23 bases separating them. This CDR3 region has 16 residues. In DNA, the CDR3 is TGTGCCAGCAGTGCCTCCGGCGGGACGCCGCCGGGCGAGCAGTACTTC. It specifies CASSASGGTPPGEQYF.

This clonotype occurred many times. The chain carries TRBV12-3 or TRBV12-4 and TRBJ2-3; D remains unclear. This CDR3 spans 14 amino acids. The germline V and J ends were trimmed by 6 bases and 3 bases, with 13 bases remaining between them. CDR3 coding DNA: TGTGCCAGCAGCCCCACTGCGGAGACAGATACGCAGTATTTT. This translates into CASSPTAETDTQYF.

This clonotype has ten or more counts. The chain joins TRBV6-5 to TRBJ1-1; no reliable D call. This CDR3 is built from 14 residues. Germline-derived CDR1 and CDR2 are MNHEY and SVGAGI. The V end lost 0 bases, the J end lost 1 base, and 6 bases lay between the germline ends. CDR3: CASSYSTGNTEAFF. CDR3 sequence (DNA): TGTGCCAGCAGTTACTCTACCGGGAACACTGAAGCTTTCTTT.